A selection of T cell receptor beta chains follows, all from one sample in a study of CD8+ T cells in alopecia areata. Using immunoSEQ multiplex PCR, the repertoire was profiled, and TCRdb retains in-frame clones only, with some absent. This repertoire shows under 250,000 clones, around 66% found once; its top ten account for more than 0.95%. Sequenced material: CD4+ T cells sorted from blood, taken around week 44, from a patient treated with tofacitinib. Receptors were obtained from a human donor with alopecia areata. Both conserved end residues are part of each CDR3. The D gene is left open where the match is weak. Where a row states a size, it is once, few, many or the class of an expanded clone; other rows omit it.

cdr3_nt: TGTGCCAGCGGTTACCCCGGGACAGGGGGGACCTATGGCTACACCTTC
cdr3_aa: CASGYPGTGGTYGYTF
v_call: TRBV27
clone_size: .
d_call: TRBD1
j_call: TRBJ1-2

cdr3_nt: TGTGCCAGCAGCTTCTATCGGCCTGACCAAGAGACCCAGTACTTC
cdr3_aa: CASSFYRPDQETQYF
v_call: TRBV7-9
clone_size: .
d_call: .
j_call: TRBJ2-5

cdr3_nt: TGTGCCAGCAGTTTCACCCAGGGGGCGAGCACTGAAGCTTTCTTT
cdr3_aa: CASSFTQGASTEAFF
v_call: TRBV6-6
clone_size: many
d_call: TRBD1
j_call: TRBJ1-1

cdr3_nt: TGTGCCACCAGCAGGGATTCATCGGGTTGGGGTCAGCCCCAGCATTTT
cdr3_aa: CATSRDSSGWGQPQHF
v_call: TRBV15
clone_size: .
d_call: .
j_call: TRBJ1-5

cdr3_nt: TGTGCCGTTCGGGGGCTCGACACTGAAGCTTTCTTT
cdr3_aa: CAVRGLDTEAFF
v_call: TRBV2
clone_size: .
d_call: .
j_call: TRBJ1-1

cdr3_nt: TGCAGCGTCGCAGACTGGAGCGAGCAGTTCTTC
cdr3_aa: CSVADWSEQFF
v_call: TRBV29-1
clone_size: few
d_call: .
j_call: TRBJ2-1

cdr3_nt: TGTGCCAGCAGCTACCAACCGGGCCCTAGCTCTGGGGCCAACGTCCTGACTTTC
cdr3_aa: CASSYQPGPSSGANVLTF
v_call: TRBV7-3
clone_size: .
d_call: .
j_call: TRBJ2-6

cdr3_nt: TGTGCCAGTAGTCCCCTGGACGCCCAATCTCAGCCCCAGCATTTT
cdr3_aa: CASSPLDAQSQPQHF
v_call: TRBV19
clone_size: once
d_call: .
j_call: TRBJ1-5

cdr3_nt: TGTGCCAGCAGCGCCCCGCCCGGACAGATCACCGGGGAGCTGTTTTTT
cdr3_aa: CASSAPPGQITGELFF
v_call: TRBV9
clone_size: few
d_call: .
j_call: TRBJ2-2

cdr3_nt: TGTGCCTGGAGTGTACTAGGGCCGACCCCAAGTGGTGGCTACACCTTC
cdr3_aa: CAWSVLGPTPSGGYTF
v_call: TRBV30
clone_size: .
d_call: .
j_call: TRBJ1-2

cdr3_nt: TGCAGCGTTAAGCGGAGGGGTTACAATGAGCAGTTCTTC
cdr3_aa: CSVKRRGYNEQFF
v_call: TRBV29-1
clone_size: .
d_call: .
j_call: TRBJ2-1

cdr3_nt: TGTGCCAGCAGCCAAACCGGGACCCCCTACGAGCAGTACTTC
cdr3_aa: CASSQTGTPYEQYF
v_call: TRBV14
clone_size: .
d_call: .
j_call: TRBJ2-7

cdr3_nt: TGTGCCAGCAGTGTGGATAAGACCCAGTACTTC
cdr3_aa: CASSVDKTQYF
v_call: TRBV2
clone_size: .
d_call: .
j_call: TRBJ2-5

cdr3_nt: TGTGCCACCAGCAGAGAATCACCCGGCACAGATACGCAGTATTTT
cdr3_aa: CATSRESPGTDTQYF
v_call: TRBV15
clone_size: .
d_call: .
j_call: TRBJ2-3

cdr3_nt: TGCGCCAGCAGCTTGGGTGGGATTGTGGACGAGCAGTACTTC
cdr3_aa: CASSLGGIVDEQYF
v_call: TRBV5-1
clone_size: .
d_call: .
j_call: TRBJ2-7

cdr3_nt: TGCGCCAGCAGGAGGGGTGCTGATTCACCCCTCCACTTT
cdr3_aa: CASRRGADSPLHF
v_call: TRBV5-1
clone_size: .
d_call: .
j_call: TRBJ1-6

cdr3_nt: TGTGCCAGCAGCGGGGGCCTCGATGGCTACACCTTC
cdr3_aa: CASSGGLDGYTF
v_call: TRBV5-4
clone_size: once
d_call: .
j_call: TRBJ1-2

cdr3_nt: TGTGCCATCAGTTACAGGGGAGAGGAGCAGTACTTC
cdr3_aa: CAISYRGEEQYF
v_call: TRBV10-3
clone_size: .
d_call: TRBD1
j_call: TRBJ2-7

cdr3_nt: TGTGCCAGCAGCTTAGGGCCTAGCGGGTCCTACGAGCAGTACTTC
cdr3_aa: CASSLGPSGSYEQYF
v_call: TRBV11-1
clone_size: .
d_call: TRBD2
j_call: TRBJ2-7

cdr3_nt: TGCGCCAGCAGCTTGGGGCGGGGTGAGCAGTTCTTC
cdr3_aa: CASSLGRGEQFF
v_call: TRBV5-1
clone_size: .
d_call: .
j_call: TRBJ2-1

cdr3_nt: TGTGCCTGGCTTCTCTCTGGGGCCAACGTCCTGACTTTC
cdr3_aa: CAWLLSGANVLTF
v_call: TRBV30
clone_size: .
d_call: .
j_call: TRBJ2-6

cdr3_nt: TGCGCCAGCGCCTTGGGAGGGGTTAGCAATCAGCCCCAGCATTTT
cdr3_aa: CASALGGVSNQPQHF
v_call: TRBV23-1
clone_size: .
d_call: .
j_call: TRBJ1-5

cdr3_nt: TGCAGCGTTTCCGAAGACTGGAGGTCCTACGAGCAGTACTTC
cdr3_aa: CSVSEDWRSYEQYF
v_call: TRBV29-1
clone_size: .
d_call: .
j_call: TRBJ2-7

cdr3_nt: TGTGCCAGCAGCTGTGTTGCCCTTGTAGGGCGGGCCTACGAGCAGTACTTC
cdr3_aa: CASSCVALVGRAYEQYF
v_call: TRBV7-9
clone_size: .
d_call: .
j_call: TRBJ2-7

cdr3_nt: TGTGCCAGCAGCTTCAAAGGGGATTCCTACGAGCAGTACTTC
cdr3_aa: CASSFKGDSYEQYF
v_call: TRBV7-2
clone_size: .
d_call: .
j_call: TRBJ2-7

cdr3_nt: TGTGCCAGCAGTGAAGCAGGAGGGGCAGCACATCAGCCCCAGCATTTT
cdr3_aa: CASSEAGGAAHQPQHF
v_call: TRBV2
clone_size: .
d_call: .
j_call: TRBJ1-5

cdr3_nt: TGTGCCAGCAGTTGGGCCGAGGGCACAGATACGCAGTATTTT
cdr3_aa: CASSWAEGTDTQYF
v_call: TRBV2
clone_size: .
d_call: .
j_call: TRBJ2-3

cdr3_nt: TGCAGCGTTTTCCGCAATGAGCAGTTCTTC
cdr3_aa: CSVFRNEQFF
v_call: TRBV29-1
clone_size: .
d_call: .
j_call: TRBJ2-1

cdr3_nt: TGTGCCAGCAGCCAATTTGGACACGCATACAATGAGCAGTTCTTC
cdr3_aa: CASSQFGHAYNEQFF
v_call: TRBV14
clone_size: .
d_call: .
j_call: TRBJ2-1

cdr3_nt: TGTGCCTGGAGTGTCGGCGGCTATGGCTACACCTTC
cdr3_aa: CAWSVGGYGYTF
v_call: TRBV30
clone_size: .
d_call: .
j_call: TRBJ1-2

cdr3_nt: TGTGCCAGCAGCTTAACAGGGGCGGTTTATGGCTACACCTTC
cdr3_aa: CASSLTGAVYGYTF
v_call: TRBV7-9
clone_size: .
d_call: TRBD1
j_call: TRBJ1-2

cdr3_nt: TGTGCCAGAGAAGCAGGGGTCGGCTACACCTTC
cdr3_aa: CAREAGVGYTF
v_call: TRBV2
clone_size: .
d_call: .
j_call: TRBJ1-2

cdr3_nt: TGTGCCAGCAGTGTCCGTGGGACCTCTTATGAAGCTTTCTTT
cdr3_aa: CASSVRGTSYEAFF
v_call: TRBV27
clone_size: once
d_call: .
j_call: TRBJ1-1

cdr3_nt: TGCAGCGGATCTTTCGACAGTGAGGCTTTCTTT
cdr3_aa: CSGSFDSEAFF
v_call: TRBV29-1
clone_size: .
d_call: .
j_call: TRBJ1-1

cdr3_nt: TGTGCCAGCAGCTTAGTTTCAGGTTCGGACACCCATCAGCCCCAGCATTTT
cdr3_aa: CASSLVSGSDTHQPQHF
v_call: TRBV7-2
clone_size: .
d_call: .
j_call: TRBJ1-5

cdr3_nt: TGTGCCAGCAGTTCCGGTGGAGGGCACATGAACACTGAAGCTTTCTTT
cdr3_aa: CASSSGGGHMNTEAFF
v_call: TRBV6-6
clone_size: .
d_call: .
j_call: TRBJ1-1

cdr3_nt: TGTGCCAGCAGCGTACAGGGAGGCACCGGGGAGCTGTTTTTT
cdr3_aa: CASSVQGGTGELFF
v_call: TRBV7-2
clone_size: .
d_call: .
j_call: TRBJ2-2

cdr3_nt: TGTGCCAGCAATGGACAGGGTGTAGAAGGCTACACCTTC
cdr3_aa: CASNGQGVEGYTF
v_call: TRBV2
clone_size: .
d_call: TRBD1
j_call: TRBJ1-2

cdr3_nt: TGTGCCAGCAGCTCGGGTGGGGTTAATTCACCCCTCCACTTT
cdr3_aa: CASSSGGVNSPLHF
v_call: TRBV11-2
clone_size: .
d_call: .
j_call: TRBJ1-6

cdr3_nt: TGTGCCAGCAGCTTTTTCGCGGAGACCCAGTACTTC
cdr3_aa: CASSFFAETQYF
v_call: TRBV7-2
clone_size: few
d_call: .
j_call: TRBJ2-5

cdr3_nt: TGTGCCAGTAGTATAGTTTCTTCGAACACTGAAGCTTTCTTT
cdr3_aa: CASSIVSSNTEAFF
v_call: TRBV19
clone_size: once
d_call: .
j_call: TRBJ1-1

cdr3_nt: TGTGCCAGCAGCGTAGGGCATATTCAAGAGACCCAGTACTTC
cdr3_aa: CASSVGHIQETQYF
v_call: TRBV9
clone_size: .
d_call: .
j_call: TRBJ2-5

cdr3_nt: TGCGCCAGCAGCTTAGGCTGGCAAGAGACCCAGTACTTC
cdr3_aa: CASSLGWQETQYF
v_call: TRBV5-1
clone_size: .
d_call: .
j_call: TRBJ2-5

cdr3_nt: TGCGCCAGCAGCTTTTCCCTCCAAGAGACCCAGTACTTC
cdr3_aa: CASSFSLQETQYF
v_call: TRBV5-1
clone_size: .
d_call: .
j_call: TRBJ2-5

cdr3_nt: TGTGCCATCAGTAAGGGAGAGACCCAGTACTTC
cdr3_aa: CAISKGETQYF
v_call: TRBV10-3
clone_size: few
d_call: .
j_call: TRBJ2-5

cdr3_nt: TGTGCCAGCAGCACACAGGGGATTGGCAATCAGCCCCAGCATTTT
cdr3_aa: CASSTQGIGNQPQHF
v_call: TRBV5-6
clone_size: .
d_call: TRBD1
j_call: TRBJ1-5

cdr3_nt: TGTGCCAGCAGCTTAGGACAGGTTAACACCGGGGAGCTGTTTTTT
cdr3_aa: CASSLGQVNTGELFF
v_call: TRBV5-6
clone_size: .
d_call: TRBD1
j_call: TRBJ2-2

cdr3_nt: TGTGCCAGCACTAGACAGGGAGGAGACACCGGGGAGCTGTTTTTT
cdr3_aa: CASTRQGGDTGELFF
v_call: TRBV6-6
clone_size: .
d_call: .
j_call: TRBJ2-2

cdr3_nt: TGTGCCAGCAGTTACGACAGGGGCGCGGGGTACGAGCAGTACTTC
cdr3_aa: CASSYDRGAGYEQYF
v_call: TRBV6-6
clone_size: .
d_call: TRBD1
j_call: TRBJ2-7

cdr3_nt: TGTGCCAGCAGCTTAGGACTAGCGGGTCGAACCACAGATACGCAGTATTTT
cdr3_aa: CASSLGLAGRTTDTQYF
v_call: TRBV7-2
clone_size: .
d_call: TRBD2
j_call: TRBJ2-3

cdr3_nt: TGTGCCAGTACCGATCGGGGGACAGGTGGCTACACCTTC
cdr3_aa: CASTDRGTGGYTF
v_call: TRBV19
clone_size: .
d_call: TRBD1
j_call: TRBJ1-2

cdr3_nt: TGTGCCAGCAAACGGGACAGGGGAGACGAGCAGTACTTC
cdr3_aa: CASKRDRGDEQYF
v_call: TRBV2
clone_size: .
d_call: TRBD1
j_call: TRBJ2-7

cdr3_nt: TGCAGTGCTAATAGAAATGAGCAGTTCTTC
cdr3_aa: CSANRNEQFF
v_call: TRBV20-1
clone_size: .
d_call: .
j_call: TRBJ2-1

cdr3_nt: TGTGCCAGCAGGGCTCCACCGGGAAGCTCCTATAATTCACCCCTCCACTTT
cdr3_aa: CASRAPPGSSYNSPLHF
v_call: TRBV2
clone_size: .
d_call: .
j_call: TRBJ1-6